What follows describes a single T cell receptor (beta chain). Naive CD8 cells lacked CD45RO and underwent positive selection for CCR7, leaving out terminally differentiated effector memory CD45RA+ cells. Execution of the assay was at deep level. For every subset, genomic DNA was evenly distributed across several immunoSEQ plates. Sequenced by immunoSEQ multiplex PCR; TCRdb stores in-frame clones only, minus some. The table includes about 2.1 million clones, more than 85% detected once. This entry is derived from a study of shared clonotypes between healthy human individuals. The germline V gene has CDR1 SEHNR and CDR2 FQNEAQ (reference sequence). Trimming took 4 bases from V and 5 from J, leaving 17 bases between them. The length of the CDR3 is 15 residues.

The specimen sequenced was naive CD8+ T cells from PBMCs. This sequence originates from a man aged 18 to 30 in good health. Some clones in this sample may be carry-over from other donors' samples. The genes are TRBV7-9 and TRBJ2-5; maybe TRBD1 (7 bases). CDR3: CASSSRRDSGETQYF. In DNA form, the CDR3 reads TGTGCCAGCAGCTCACGACGGGACAGCGGGGAGACCCAGTACTTC.